This T cell receptor (beta chain) appears in the sequencing data of a study of blood T cells in healthy people across ages. Findings of the study overall: While age rose, TCR beta diversity per million T cells dropped in a roughly linear way.

This clonotype was counted between two and nine times. What it binds is not known. A second PCR of 7 to 11 cycles used a sample-barcoded 5' primer and a J-beta primer mix. All samples gave at least 2.5 million CDR3-containing paired-end reads. TCRdb used MiXCR to reprocess the 5' RACE reads, holding one entry per CDR3 protein. The sample lists about 970,000 distinct CDR3 sequences, roughly 51% occurring once. CDR1 is SGHRS, CDR2 YFSETQ, per germline. Deletions cut 4 bases from V and 3 bases from J, with 13 bases between. The CDR3 has 15 residues. This sequence originates from a woman in her fifties or sixties in good health. This chain uses TRBV5-1 with TRBJ1-4, with D possibly TRBD1 on 6 matching bases. The sequenced sample consisted of blood. DNA of the CDR3: TGCGCCAGCAGCAGGGGGGGGACCCCTAATGAAAAACTGTTTTTT. This codes for CASSRGGTPNEKLFF. Full variable domain (rest looked up from reference TRBV5-1 and TRBJ1-4): KAGVTQTPRYLIKTRGQQVTLSCSPISGHRSVSWYQQTPGQGLQFLFEYFSETQRNKGNFPGRFSGRQFSNSRSEMNVSTLELGDSALYLCASSRGGTPNEKLFFGSGTQLSVL.